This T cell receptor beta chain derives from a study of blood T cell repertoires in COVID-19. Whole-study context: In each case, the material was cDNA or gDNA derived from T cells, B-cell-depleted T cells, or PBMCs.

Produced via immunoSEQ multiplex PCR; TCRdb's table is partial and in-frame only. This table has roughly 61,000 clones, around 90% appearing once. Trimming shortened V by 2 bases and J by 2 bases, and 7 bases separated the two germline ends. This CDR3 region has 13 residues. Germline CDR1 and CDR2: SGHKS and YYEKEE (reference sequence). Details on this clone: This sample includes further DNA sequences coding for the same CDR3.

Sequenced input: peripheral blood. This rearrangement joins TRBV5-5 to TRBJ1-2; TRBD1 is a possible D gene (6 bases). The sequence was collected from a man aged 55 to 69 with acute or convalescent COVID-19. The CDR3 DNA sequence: TGTGCCAGCAGCTTTACAGGGAACTATGGCTACACCTTC. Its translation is CASSFTGNYGYTF.